Listed below are T cell receptor beta chains from one sample, sequenced in a study of cytomegalovirus exposure and HLA in healthy donors. Sequenced by immunoSEQ multiplex PCR; TCRdb stores in-frame clones only, minus some. Here the sample spans roughly 110,000 clones, more than 60% being singletons. Sequencing used PBMCs. The source is a woman aged 50 to 65 in good health and CMV-seropositive. CDR3s include the opening cysteine and the closing phenylalanine or tryptophan. D genes are given only for firm matches. Only part of the rows carry a size: once, few, many, or a class if the clone is expanded.

cdr3_aa	cdr3_nt	j_call	clone_size	v_call	d_call
CASSFGIQETQYF	TGCGCCAGCAGCTTCGGGATCCAAGAGACCCAGTACTTC	TRBJ2-5	NA	TRBV5-1	NA
CATLGQGYGEQYF	TGTGCCACCTTAGGACAGGGGTATGGCGAGCAGTACTTC	TRBJ2-7	many	TRBV6-1	TRBD1
CASSLVGTGYGNTIYF	TGCGCCAGCAGCTTGGTGGGGACAGGGTATGGAAACACCATATATTTT	TRBJ1-3	NA	TRBV5-1	TRBD1
CASRRDLSYEQYF	TGCGCCAGCAGGCGGGACCTCTCCTACGAGCAGTACTTC	TRBJ2-7	NA	TRBV5-1	NA
CASSLSTGYSPKLFF	TGTGCCAGCAGCTTATCGACAGGGTATTCCCCAAAACTGTTTTTT	TRBJ1-4	once	TRBV7-8	TRBD1
CATSRDFALVGRNYGYTF	TGTGCCACCAGCAGAGATTTTGCGCTGGTGGGGCGGAACTATGGCTACACCTTC	TRBJ1-2	NA	TRBV15	NA
CASGPRGTEAFF	TGTGCCAGTGGCCCTCGGGGCACTGAAGCTTTCTTT	TRBJ1-1	NA	TRBV19	NA
CASRFTSGGADTQYF	TGTGCCAGCAGATTTACTAGCGGGGGGGCAGATACGCAGTATTTT	TRBJ2-3	few	TRBV27	TRBD2
CASSLGGPTNYGYTF	TGTGCCAGCAGCTTGGGAGGGCCCACTAACTATGGCTACACCTTC	TRBJ1-2	NA	TRBV5-4	NA
CASSLGTWGGYTF	TGTGCCAGCAGTTTGGGGACATGGGGAGGCTACACCTTC	TRBJ1-2	once	TRBV28	NA
CASSGDRVDSGTEAFF	TGTGCCAGCAGCGGGGACAGGGTTGATTCGGGCACTGAAGCTTTCTTT	TRBJ1-1	once	TRBV5-4	TRBD1
CASSLGRARVSNSPLHF	TGTGCCAGCAGCTTAGGTCGGGCCAGGGTCAGTAATTCCCCCCTCCACTTT	TRBJ1-6	NA	TRBV7-6	NA
CASSSTGNQPQHF	TGTGCCAGCAGCTCTACAGGGAATCAGCCCCAGCATTTT	TRBJ1-5	few	TRBV6-5	NA
CASSPKSLAGTAEAFF	TGTGCCAGCAGCCCAAAATCCTTAGCCGGGACAGCCGAAGCTTTCTTT	TRBJ1-1	few	TRBV7-3	TRBD1
CASRLYFGELFF	TGTGCCAGCAGATTATATTTCGGGGAGCTGTTTTTT	TRBJ2-2	NA	TRBV5-6	NA
CASSFHPAGGGGDQPQHF	TGTGCCAGCAGTTTCCACCCAGCAGGCGGGGGGGGAGATCAGCCCCAGCATTTT	TRBJ1-5	NA	TRBV27	NA
CASSLPGQGRREFF	TGTGCCAGCAGTTTGCCCGGGCAGGGCAGACGAGAGTTCTTC	TRBJ2-1	NA	TRBV28	NA
CASSLNGLGVSLIDEQFF	TGTGCCAGCAGCCTGAACGGACTAGGGGTCAGCCTTATCGATGAGCAGTTCTTC	TRBJ2-1	NA	TRBV28	TRBD2
CASSAWETGGNTIYF	TGTGCCAGTAGTGCCTGGGAGACGGGAGGAAACACCATATATTTT	TRBJ1-3	NA	TRBV19	NA
CASSLPQGHEKLFF	TGTGCCAGCAGCTTACCCCAGGGTCACGAAAAACTGTTTTTT	TRBJ1-4	NA	TRBV7-3	NA
CASSYSGQGIGETQYF	TGTGCCAGCAGTTACTCGGGACAGGGGATTGGAGAGACCCAGTACTTC	TRBJ2-5	NA	TRBV6-6	TRBD1
CASSPQGGGGYGYTF	TGTGCCAGCAGCCCTCAGGGAGGGGGGGGCTATGGCTACACCTTC	TRBJ1-2	NA	TRBV7-2	NA
CASSQDLTGREQYF	TGCGCCAGCAGCCAAGATCTCACAGGGAGAGAGCAGTACTTC	TRBJ2-7	NA	TRBV4-1	NA
CASSSPGQGIYEQFF	TGTGCCAGCAGTTCTCCGGGACAGGGTATCTATGAGCAGTTCTTC	TRBJ2-1	NA	TRBV2	TRBD1
CASSLAGQGRSPLHF	TGCGCCAGCAGCTTGGCCGGACAGGGCCGTTCACCCCTCCACTTT	TRBJ1-6	NA	TRBV5-1	TRBD1
CAIRGTETYGYTF	TGTGCCATCAGGGGGACAGAAACCTATGGCTACACCTTC	TRBJ1-2	NA	TRBV10-3	TRBD1
CASSLRTQGLNGYTF	TGTGCCAGCAGTTTACGTACCCAGGGCCTTAATGGCTACACCTTC	TRBJ1-2	NA	TRBV28	NA
CSASVQWESFF	TGCAGTGCTAGCGTTCAATGGGAGTCTTTCTTT	TRBJ1-1	NA	TRBV20-1	NA
CASSQDRRMVVFF	TGCGCCAGCAGCCAAGATAGGAGGATGGTAGTGTTTTTT	TRBJ1-4	few	TRBV4-1	NA
CASSPQGAGYTF	TGTGCCAGCAGCCCCCAGGGGGCTGGCTACACCTTC	TRBJ1-2	few	TRBV9	TRBD1
CASSRQGSSSSYNSPLHF	TGTGCCAGTAGCAGACAAGGGAGTTCGAGCTCCTATAATTCACCCCTCCACTTT	TRBJ1-6	NA	TRBV19	NA
CAGSPPSRQETQYF	TGTGCCGGCAGCCCTCCCAGCAGGCAAGAGACCCAGTACTTC	TRBJ2-5	NA	TRBV7-2	NA
CASSQDWTGKEFF	TGCGCCAGCAGCCAAGATTGGACAGGGAAAGAGTTCTTC	TRBJ2-1	NA	TRBV4-3	TRBD1
CAWSPGTGFTEAFF	TGTGCCTGGAGCCCCGGGACAGGGTTTACTGAAGCTTTCTTT	TRBJ1-1	NA	TRBV30	TRBD1
CAISEPGEGGADTQYF	TGTGCCATCAGTGAGCCCGGCGAGGGGGGGGCAGATACGCAGTATTTT	TRBJ2-3	NA	TRBV10-3	NA
CASSASSGVVSYNEQFF	TGTGCCAGCAGCGCGAGCTCAGGGGTAGTCTCCTACAATGAGCAGTTCTTC	TRBJ2-1	NA	TRBV9	NA
CASSSGGTVSNQPQHF	TGTGCCAGCAGTTCAGGAGGGACAGTTAGCAATCAGCCCCAGCATTTT	TRBJ1-5	NA	TRBV6-5	TRBD1
CASSLSRTGSSYNSPLHF	TGTGCCAGCAGCTTATCTCGGACAGGGAGCTCCTATAATTCACCCCTCCACTTT	TRBJ1-6	NA	TRBV11-1	TRBD1
CASSSRGLPQETQYF	TGTGCCAGCAGTTCCAGAGGACTACCCCAAGAGACCCAGTACTTC	TRBJ2-5	NA	TRBV2	NA
CASSHNRDGTEAFF	TGTGCCAGCAGCCACAACAGGGATGGCACTGAAGCTTTCTTT	TRBJ1-1	NA	TRBV7-8	NA
CASSGRVANLSYEQYF	TGCGCCAGCAGCGGCAGGGTCGCCAACCTCTCCTACGAGCAGTACTTC	TRBJ2-7	once	TRBV5-1	NA
CASTPPGGRGPEAFF	TGTGCCAGCACCCCCCCGGGGGGAAGAGGGCCTGAAGCTTTCTTT	TRBJ1-1	NA	TRBV6-1	NA
CASSLQGGNYEQYF	TGTGCCAGCAGCTTACAGGGAGGAAACTACGAGCAGTACTTC	TRBJ2-7	once	TRBV13	NA
CASREGRQYGGQYF	TGTGCCAGCAGAGAAGGGAGACAGTATGGCGGGCAGTACTTC	TRBJ2-7	NA	TRBV6-1	NA
CAWRRRGYSPLHF	TGTGCCTGGAGACGACGGGGATATTCACCCCTCCACTTT	TRBJ1-6	NA	TRBV30	NA
CASSVGGVSYEQYF	TGTGCCAGCAGCGTAGGGGGGGTCTCCTACGAGCAGTACTTC	TRBJ2-7	NA	TRBV9	NA
CASTPREGTEAFF	TGTGCCAGCACCCCTAGGGAGGGCACTGAAGCTTTCTTT	TRBJ1-1	NA	TRBV27	NA
CASTPDRADYTF	TGTGCCAGTACCCCCGACAGGGCTGACTACACCTTC	TRBJ1-2	few	TRBV19	TRBD1
CAWSPIGQGLTGELFF	TGTGCCTGGAGTCCGATCGGACAGGGGCTCACCGGGGAGCTGTTTTTT	TRBJ2-2	NA	TRBV30	TRBD1
CASSFRGGQYNEQFF	TGTGCCAGCAGCTTTCGGGGGGGCCAATACAATGAGCAGTTCTTC	TRBJ2-1	NA	TRBV5-8	TRBD2
CASSVSAGGNNEQFF	TGTGCCAGCAGCGTATCTGCGGGGGGCAACAATGAGCAGTTCTTC	TRBJ2-1	NA	TRBV9	TRBD2
CASSGQGAAGELFF	TGTGCCAGTAGTGGACAGGGGGCGGCCGGGGAGCTGTTTTTT	TRBJ2-2	NA	TRBV19	TRBD1
CASSDLGANYGYTF	TGTGCCAGCAGTGATCTGGGGGCCAACTATGGCTACACCTTC	TRBJ1-2	NA	TRBV2	NA
CASSQGQPNTEAFF	TGTGCCAGCAGCCAGGGGCAGCCCAACACTGAAGCTTTCTTT	TRBJ1-1	few	TRBV14	NA
CAIRRLAGSYEQYF	TGTGCCATCAGACGACTAGCGGGAAGCTACGAGCAGTACTTC	TRBJ2-7	NA	TRBV10-3	TRBD2
CASRPYRGSGANVLTF	TGTGCCAGTAGGCCATACAGGGGCTCTGGGGCCAACGTCCTGACTTTC	TRBJ2-6	few	TRBV19	TRBD1
CASSHHSGTQYF	TGTGCCAGCAGCCACCATTCGGGGACCCAGTACTTC	TRBJ2-5	NA	TRBV7-2	NA
CASSGDRGLGGYTF	TGTGCCAGCAGCGGCGACAGGGGGCTTGGGGGCTACACCTTC	TRBJ1-2	NA	TRBV2	TRBD1
CASSLIVNQPQHF	TGTGCCAGCAGCCTTATTGTAAATCAGCCCCAGCATTTT	TRBJ1-5	NA	TRBV7-2	NA
CASSERLAGSETQYF	TGTGCCAGCAGTGAAAGACTAGCGGGGTCGGAGACCCAGTACTTC	TRBJ2-5	few	TRBV6-1	TRBD2